Here is one TCR beta chain with its context. The source of the sample is a study of blood T cell repertoires in COVID-19. The wider study: Acute and convalescent COVID-19 samples came from the United States, Italy and Spain. T cells, B-cell-depleted T cells, or PBMCs supplied cDNA or gDNA.

In the original analysis: Reference gene primer amplification in the assay estimated nucleated cell counts. Data came from immunoSEQ multiplex PCR; TCRdb stores just in-frame clones and leaves some out. V, J and clone size are taken as reported in that table, and D and trimming were inferred from the DNA itself. Among some 120,000 clones listed, 80% were seen once. CDR3 length: 16 amino acids. V lost 0 bases and J lost 4; bases outside the gene matches: 6. In germline, CDR1 is LGHNA, CDR2 YSLEER. The chain joins TRBV4-3 to TRBJ2-3; TRBD1 agrees at 8 bases. The receptor was isolated from a human donor in a cohort sampled during active COVID-19. Sequences were obtained from peripheral blood. This CDR3 is CASSQDGTGGSDTQYF. The CDR3, as DNA: TGCGCCAGCAGCCAAGATGGGACAGGAGGATCAGATACGCAGTATTTT.